A single sample gave rise to the 4 T cell receptor beta chains below, sequenced in a study of blood T cell repertoires in COVID-19. The method was immunoSEQ multiplex PCR; TCRdb's version includes in-frame clones alone and lacks a portion of them. Of about 150,000 clones in the sample, 75% to 90% were seen once. The sequenced material came from peripheral blood. All receptors derive from a human donor in a cohort sampled during active COVID-19.

This clone was counted between two and nine times. The chain has TRBV14 and TRBJ1-1; no definite D call. The germline V gene has CDR1 SGHDN and CDR2 FVKESK. V dropped 2 bases and J dropped 0 bases, with 4 bases sitting between them. The CDR3 length is 13 residues. The DNA for the CDR3 is TGTGCCAGCAGCCAAAACTTGAACACTGAAGCTTTCTTT. Its protein product is CASSQNLNTEAFF.

This clone was counted only a few times. V is TRBV7-2 and J is TRBJ1-1, with unresolved D. CDR1 and CDR2 from the germline V gene are SGHTA and FQGNSA. This CDR3 has 13 residues. Trimming cost V 1 base and J 5 bases, with 8 bases left between them. As DNA, the CDR3 is TGTGCCAGCAGCTTAGTGCCCGAGACTGAAGCTTTCTTT. This gives the protein CASSLVPETEAFF.

The chain links TRBV5-1 to TRBJ1-5; D remains unclear. Germline V gene data show CDR1 as SGHRS and CDR2 as YFSETQ. There are 14 residues in the CDR3. Trimming took off 6 bases at V and 0 bases at J, with 10 bases between the two ends. CDR3 amino acids: CASTTQDSNQPQHF. In DNA form, the CDR3 reads TGCGCCAGCACCACACAAGATAGCAATCAGCCCCAGCATTTT.

This clone appeared once. This chain uses TRBV29-1 with TRBJ1-1; D may be TRBD1 (5 bases). Looked up from germline, CDR1 is SQVTM and CDR2 is ANQGSEA. The CDR3 runs to 13 residues. Deletions cut 6 bases from V and 6 bases from J, with 17 bases between. CDR3 nucleotides: TGCAGCGTAACCCCTGGGGGGAATCCTGAAGCTTTCTTT. Translated, it gives CSVTPGGNPEAFF.